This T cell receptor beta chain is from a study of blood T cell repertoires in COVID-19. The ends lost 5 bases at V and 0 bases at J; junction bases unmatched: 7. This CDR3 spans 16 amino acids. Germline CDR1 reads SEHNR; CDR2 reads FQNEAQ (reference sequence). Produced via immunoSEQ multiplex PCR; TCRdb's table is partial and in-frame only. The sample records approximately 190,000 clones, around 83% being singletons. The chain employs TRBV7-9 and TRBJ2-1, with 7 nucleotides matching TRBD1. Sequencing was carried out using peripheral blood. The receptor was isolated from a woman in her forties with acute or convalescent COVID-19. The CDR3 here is CASSTDRASSYNEQFF. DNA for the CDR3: TGTGCCAGCAGCACCGACAGGGCCTCCTCCTACAATGAGCAGTTCTTC.